The 11 T cell receptor beta chains presented below share a single source sample, sequenced in a study of CD8+CD57+ T cells in acquired aplastic anemia. Genomic DNA templated the TCR beta VDJ and CDR3 profiling. TCRdb reprocessed the reads via MiXCR and lists one record per CDR3 protein. The sample carries approximately 380,000 distinct CDR3 sequences, about two thirds recorded once. Sequenced material: sorted CD4+, CD8+, or CD8+CD57+ T cells (not recorded which) from PBMCs. These receptors all come from a human donor in good health, serving as a control.

This chain joins TRBV7-9 and TRBJ2-3; no clear D gene. V lost 5 bases to trimming and J lost 8 bases, with 26 bases between them. CDR3 length: 17 amino acids. Germline V CDR1 and CDR2: SEHNR, FQNEAQ (reference sequence). CDR3 bases: TGTGCCAGCAGCCGAGACGGACGGCCTGATAGCACATTTACGCAGTATTTT. Its protein is CASSRDGRPDSTFTQYF. Complete variable domain (other parts from reference TRBV7-9 and TRBJ2-3): DTGVSQNPRHKITKRGQNVTFRCDPISEHNRLYWYRQTLGQGPEFLTYFQNEAQLEKSRLLSDRFSAERPKGSFSTLEIQRTEQGDSAMYLCASSRDGRPDSTFTQYFGPGTRLTVL.

V is TRBV20-1 and J is TRBJ1-5, with no clear D. Germline-derived CDR1 and CDR2 are DFQATT and SNEGSKA (reference sequence). The V gene lost 5 bases and the J gene lost 0 bases, with 14 bases spanning the gap. This CDR3 spans 15 amino acids. The CDR3 coding sequence is TGCAGTGCTGCTCGGGGAACCTATAGCAATCAGCCCCAGCATTTT. Residues: CSAARGTYSNQPQHF.

Comment on this clonotype: One end of the junction does not line up with germline, which may come from a read error. The rearrangement uses TRBV10-3 and TRBJ2-7, with D unresolved. Germline V gene sequence: CDR1 ENHRY, CDR2 SYGVKD. The CDR3 has 14 residues. CDR3 protein: CAISGPNSYYGQTF. CDR3 DNA: TGTGCCATCAGTGGCCCCAACAGCTACTATGGGCAGACCTTC.

The chain couples TRBV5-1 to TRBJ2-3; 11 bases are shared with TRBD1. The germline V gene encodes CDR1 SGHRS and CDR2 YFSETQ. The CDR3 is made up of 16 amino acids. V shed 3 bases and J 6 bases; nucleotides not matched to a gene: 9. CDR3 in amino acids: CASSSGRDRGRDTQYF. CDR3 bases: TGCGCCAGCAGCTCAGGCCGGGACAGGGGGAGGGATACGCAGTATTTT.

J is TRBJ2-3 and V is TRBV10-3, with D possibly being TRBD1 (5 bases). The CDR3 sequence is 15 residues long. V was cut by 2 bases and J by 2 bases, with 11 bases left in between. From germline, CDR1 is ENHRY and CDR2 SYGVKD. In DNA form, the CDR3 reads TGTGCCATCAGTGAGCAGGGCGTGGACACAGATACGCAGTATTTT. Protein sequence: CAISEQGVDTDTQYF.

The V call is TRBV7-3, the J call TRBJ2-1, with TRBD2 identical over 10 bases. Germline CDR1 is SGHTA and CDR2 is FQGTGA. The CDR3 is 15 amino acids. J lost 13 bases, V lost 6 bases, and 15 bases had no gene match. The CDR3 protein is CASRLGSLAGARQFF. The CDR3 nucleotides are TGTGCCAGCAGGCTAGGATCGCTAGCGGGGGCGAGACAGTTCTTC.

Here the CDR3 reads CASRLDTEDFGQFF. CDR3 nucleotide sequence: TGTGCCAGCCGCCTAGATACGGAGGATTTCGGGCAGTTCTTC. J is TRBJ2-1 and V is TRBV7-9; D is perhaps TRBD2 (5 bases). CDR1 is SEHNR and CDR2 is FQNEAQ in the germline V gene (reference sequence). This CDR3 comprises 14 residues. Trimming cost V 8 bases and J 12 bases, with 23 bases left between them.

The chain has TRBV2 and TRBJ1-4; possible D gene TRBD1, 5 bases. Trimming left V 4 bases short and J 7 bases short, with 7 bases between. The CDR3 contains 12 residues. Germline V lookup: CDR1 SNHLY, CDR2 FYNNEI. CDR3 in amino acids: CASSGQIEKLFF. The CDR3 region has the DNA TGTGCCAGCAGTGGACAGATTGAAAAACTGTTTTTT.

Comment on this clonotype: Because the CDR3 is missing its conserved closing phenylalanine or tryptophan, this is likely a read error. Because the CDR3's place on the DNA is in doubt, the DNA is left out and the CDR3 is given as listed by TCRdb. The chain carries TRBV7-8 and TRBJ1-2; the listed D gene, TRBD1, was not tested against the DNA. The CDR3 sequence runs 13 residues, both termini included. Germline CDR1 is SGHVS and CDR2 is FQNEAQ. The CDR3 loop is CASSLTGDSYEQY.

Of note for this clonotype: This could be a read error, since a much larger clone is one nucleotide away. The rearrangement joins TRBV5-5 to TRBJ2-5; D ambiguous. The CDR3 has 14 residues. The germline V gene has CDR1 SGHKS and CDR2 YYEKEE (reference sequence). The CDR3 DNA follows: TGTGCCAACAGCTTTCGCCAGCTGGGGGAGACCCAGTACTTC. As protein: CANSFRQLGETQYF.

This clonotype was recorded many times. The chain couples TRBV6-5 to TRBJ2-7; the D gene is possibly TRBD1 (6 bases). Looked up from germline, CDR1 is MNHEY and CDR2 is SVGAGI. The CDR3 contains 14 residues. Trimming removed 6 bases from V and 0 bases from J, with 12 bases in between. CDR3 sequence (DNA): TGTGCCAGCAGCGTCGACAGGACCTCCTACGAGCAGTACTTC. It is translated as CASSVDRTSYEQYF.